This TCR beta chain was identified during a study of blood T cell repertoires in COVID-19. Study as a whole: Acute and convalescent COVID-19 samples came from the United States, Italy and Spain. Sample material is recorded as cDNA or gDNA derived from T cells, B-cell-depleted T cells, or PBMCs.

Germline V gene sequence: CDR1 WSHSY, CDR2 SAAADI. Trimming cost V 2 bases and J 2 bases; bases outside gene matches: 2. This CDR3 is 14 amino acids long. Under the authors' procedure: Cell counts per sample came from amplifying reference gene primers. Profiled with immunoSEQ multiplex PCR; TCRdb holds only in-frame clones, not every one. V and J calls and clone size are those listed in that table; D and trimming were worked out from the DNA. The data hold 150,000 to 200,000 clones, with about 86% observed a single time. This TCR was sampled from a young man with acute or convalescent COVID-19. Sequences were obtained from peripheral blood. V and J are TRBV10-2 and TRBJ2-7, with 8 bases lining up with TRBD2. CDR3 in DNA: TGCGCCAGCAGTGAGGCGGGGGGTCCCTACGAGCAGTACGTC. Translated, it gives CASSEAGGPYEQYV.